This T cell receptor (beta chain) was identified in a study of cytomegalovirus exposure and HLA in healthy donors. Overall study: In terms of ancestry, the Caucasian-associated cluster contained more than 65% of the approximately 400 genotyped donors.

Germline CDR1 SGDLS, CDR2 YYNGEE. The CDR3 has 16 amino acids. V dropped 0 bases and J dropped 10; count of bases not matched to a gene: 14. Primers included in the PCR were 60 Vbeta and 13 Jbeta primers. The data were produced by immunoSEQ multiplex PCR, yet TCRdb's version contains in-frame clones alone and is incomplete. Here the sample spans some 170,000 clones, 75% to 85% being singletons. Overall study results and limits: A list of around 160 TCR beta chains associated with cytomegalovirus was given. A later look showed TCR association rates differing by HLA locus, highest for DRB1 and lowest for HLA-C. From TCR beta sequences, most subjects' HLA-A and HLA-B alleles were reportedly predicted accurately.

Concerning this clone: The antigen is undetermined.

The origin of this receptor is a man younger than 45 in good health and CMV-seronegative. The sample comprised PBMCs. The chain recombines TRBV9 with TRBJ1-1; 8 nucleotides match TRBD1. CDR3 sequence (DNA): TGTGCCAGCAGCGTAGACGATCTCCAGGGGGCTCAAGTAGCTTTCTTT. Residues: CASSVDDLQGAQVAFF.